These T cell receptor beta chains were read from a single sample in a study of cytotoxic CD8 clonotypes in ibrutinib-treated CLL. Generated by immunoSEQ multiplex PCR, the TCRdb table keeps only in-frame clones and is missing some. Of 160,000 or so clones in the sample, 70% to 90% were seen once. This material consisted of PBMCs, taken at disease progression, from a patient treated with ibrutinib. These receptors all stem from a human donor with chronic lymphocytic leukemia. Each CDR3 is given with its conserved first and last residue. A D gene is named only where the DNA matches it firmly. Expanded clones get a size class; other rows say once, few or many, or leave the size out.

>.|.|TRBV30|TRBJ2-3
CAWNLGGGGGTDTQYF
TGTGCCTGGAATTTGGGGGGAGGGGGAGGCACAGATACGCAGTATTTT
>.|.|TRBV20-1|TRBJ1-1
CSASRSAEAFF
TGCAGTGCTAGTAGGAGCGCTGAAGCTTTCTTT
>.|.|TRBV5-1|TRBJ2-7
CASSVGGWYEQYF
TGCGCCAGCAGTGTTGGGGGCTGGTACGAGCAGTACTTC
>.|once|TRBV7-9|TRBJ1-3
CASSSPHLSYAGNTIYF
TGTGCCAGCAGCAGCCCCCATCTATCGTATGCTGGAAACACCATATATTTT
>.|once|TRBV6-5|TRBJ1-4
CASSRGTENEKLFF
TGTGCCAGCAGTAGGGGGACGGAAAATGAAAAACTGTTTTTT
>.|.|TRBV6-5|TRBJ1-1
CASSPDRRNTEAFF
TGTGCCAGCAGTCCCGACCGGAGGAACACTGAAGCTTTCTTT
>.|.|TRBV5-5|TRBJ1-1
CASSDTGTEAFF
TGTGCCAGCAGCGATACGGGCACTGAAGCTTTCTTT
>.|.|TRBV27|TRBJ1-3
CASSLGVSGNTIYF
TGTGCCAGCAGTTTGGGAGTATCTGGAAACACCATATATTTT
>.|once|TRBV5-1|TRBJ2-7
CASSLGFGGSYEQYF
TGCGCCAGCAGCTTGGGGTTTGGGGGAAGCTACGAGCAGTACTTC
>TRBD2|.|TRBV4-1|TRBJ2-1
CASSLGLADYNEQFF
TGCGCCAGCAGCCTCGGACTAGCGGACTACAATGAGCAGTTCTTC
>.|.|TRBV6-1|TRBJ2-1
CASSVKQGYNEQFF
TGTGCCAGCAGTGTAAAACAGGGTTACAATGAGCAGTTCTTC
>.|.|TRBV4-2|TRBJ1-5
CASSQARINQPQHF
TGTGCCAGCAGCCAAGCAAGAATTAATCAGCCCCAGCATTTT
>TRBD2|.|TRBV5-1|TRBJ2-7
CASSFTSGRNYEQYF
TGCGCCAGCAGCTTCACTAGCGGGCGTAACTACGAGCAGTACTTC
>.|.|TRBV6-1|TRBJ1-2
CASSLTETTNYGYTF
TGTGCCAGCAGTCTTACAGAGACTACTAACTATGGCTACACCTTC
>.|.|TRBV5-1|TRBJ2-7
CASSLSRVPLLYEQYF
TGCGCCAGCAGCTTGTCAAGGGTTCCTCTACTTTACGAGCAGTACTTC
>.|.|TRBV12-5|TRBJ1-1
CASGLEDYTEAFF
TGTGCTAGTGGTTTGGAGGATTACACTGAAGCTTTCTTT
>TRBD1|few|TRBV19|TRBJ1-4
CASSTSGQAFF
TGTGCCAGTAGTACCTCGGGACAGGCTTTTTTT
>.|once|TRBV28|TRBJ2-7
CASSWYYEQYF
TGTGCCAGCAGTTGGTACTACGAGCAGTACTTC
>TRBD2|.|TRBV5-1|TRBJ2-1
CASSLPGTSGSYNEQFF
TGCGCCAGCAGCTTGCCCGGGACTAGCGGGTCCTACAATGAGCAGTTCTTC
>.|.|TRBV27|TRBJ2-1
CASSFPPAGGAEQFF
TGTGCCAGCAGTTTCCCCCCAGCGGGCGGGGCGGAGCAGTTCTTC
>.|.|TRBV27|TRBJ2-3
CAILSEAGTDTQYF
TGTGCCATCCTAAGTGAAGCGGGCACAGATACGCAGTATTTT
>TRBD1|.|TRBV25-1|TRBJ2-7
CASGTAGLSEQYF
TGTGCCAGTGGGACAGCCGGACTGAGCGAGCAGTACTTC
>TRBD1|.|TRBV19|TRBJ1-2
CASSIRGDRGHYTF
TGTGCCAGTAGTATTCGGGGGGACAGGGGTCACTACACCTTC